The next 21 T cell receptor beta chains were all read from a single sample in a study of Graves' ophthalmopathy and Graves' hyperthyroidism. The authors amplified TCR beta CDR3 regions, and they did so from RNA transcripts for repertoire sequencing. The library came from an HTBI-primed first-round RT-PCR and a second-round multiplex PCR. Using its own MiXCR run on the multiplex PCR reads, TCRdb lists one record per CDR3 protein. The sample consists of around 470,000 distinct CDR3 sequences, around 14% of them appearing once. Sequenced material: blood. These receptors were collected from a woman aged 25 to 39 with Graves' ophthalmopathy.

This clonotype was recorded many times. The chain recombines TRBV6-5 with TRBJ1-1; the D is unclear. The germline CDR1 and CDR2 sequences are MNHEY and SVGAGI. The CDR3 consists of 14 residues. The ends were cut back, 2 bases at V and 5 bases at J, with 12 bases in the middle. For the CDR3, the DNA is TGTGCCAGCAGTTACGGGGAGGCAAGGACTGAAGCTTTCTTT. It codes for CASSYGEARTEAFF.

This clonotype has a count of ten or more. The chain combines TRBV7-8 with TRBJ2-7, with a tentative D call TRBD2 (7 bases). Germline V gene sequence: CDR1 SGHVS, CDR2 FQNEAQ. CDR3 length: 17 residues. V lost 0 bases, J lost 1 base, and 16 bases lay in between. The chain's CDR3 is CASSLAAWGRGSYEQYF. In nucleotides, the CDR3 is TGTGCCAGCAGCTTAGCCGCGTGGGGGCGGGGGTCCTACGAGCAGTACTTC.

With regard to this clonotype: A read error may account for a junction end that differs from germline. The chain has TRBV6-1 and TRBJ2-6, with 9 bases that match TRBD1. There are 17 residues in the CDR3. Germline values: CDR1 MNHNS, CDR2 SASEGT. As DNA, the CDR3 is TGTGCCAGCAGACGGACAGGGGCCCGCTATGGGGCCAACGTTCTGACTTTC. Its protein product is CASRRTGARYGANVLTF.

There are many counts of this clonotype. V and J are TRBV29-1 and TRBJ2-7, with 16 bases matching TRBD2. V shed 7 bases and J 6 bases; nucleotides not matched to a gene: 24. CDR1 and CDR2 from the germline V gene are SQVTM and ANQGSEA. The CDR3 contains 20 residues. The CDR3 DNA is TGCAGCGCCCGCCGGAGGACCGGGACTAGCGGGAGGGCCTGGGGAGGCGAGCAGTACTTC. The encoded protein is CSARRRTGTSGRAWGGEQYF.

Ten or more counts support this clonotype. The chain uses TRBV20-1 and TRBJ1-1, with TRBD1 matching over 8 bases. The germline gives CDR1 DFQATT, CDR2 SNEGSKA (reference sequence). The CDR3 contains 18 residues. V gave up 0 bases and J gave up 0 bases; unmatched junction bases: 12. This CDR3 is CSARDKKQGEYVNTEAFF. The CDR3 nucleotides are TGCAGTGCTAGAGATAAGAAACAGGGGGAGTACGTGAACACTGAAGCTTTCTTT.

In this sample, this clonotype turned up many times. The genes are TRBV6-5 and TRBJ2-6; no reliable D call. Germline V CDR1 and CDR2: MNHEY, SVGAGI. The CDR3 totals 16 residues. Trimming removed 2 bases at V and 2 bases at J, with 10 bases between. CDR3 sequence reads: CASSYKGGTGANVLTF. In nucleotides, the CDR3 is TGTGCCAGCAGTTACAAGGGCGGTACTGGGGCCAACGTCCTGACTTTC.

This clonotype appeared many times. The gene calls are TRBV7-3 and TRBJ2-5; D is possibly TRBD1 or TRBD2 (5 bases each). V lost 2 bases and J lost 2, with 12 bases in between. The CDR3 is 15 residues long. Per germline, CDR1 SGHTA and CDR2 FQGTGA. The CDR3 region is CASSLDGTRQETQYF. Written as DNA, the CDR3 is TGTGCCAGCAGCTTAGACGGGACGCGTCAAGAGACCCAGTACTTC.

This clonotype came up many times. This sequence joins TRBV24-1 and TRBJ1-5, with D uncertain. The CDR3 loop spans 14 amino acids. V was cut by 0 bases and J by 5 bases, with 7 bases left in between. CDR1 and CDR2 from the germline V gene are KGHDR and SFDVKD. CDR3 sequence (DNA): TGTGCCACCAGTGATTTGGAGGGTGATCAGCCCCAGCATTTT. Translation: CATSDLEGDQPQHF.

There are many counts of this clonotype. This CDR3 is CSVADIDRAQEAFF. The CDR3 DNA reads as TGCAGTGTAGCGGATATCGACAGGGCACAAGAAGCTTTCTTT. The chain has TRBV20-1 and TRBJ1-1; 7 nucleotides line up with TRBD1. CDR3 length: 14 amino acids. CDR1 is DFQATT and CDR2 is SNEGSKA in the germline V gene (reference sequence). V lost 7 bases to trimming and J lost 8 bases; unmatched junction nucleotides: 16.

This clonotype was counted at least ten times. This CDR3 reads CASSLEVGGQYF. In nucleotides, the CDR3 is TGTGCCAGCAGCTTAGAGGTGGGGGGGCAGTACTTC. The chain is built from TRBV7-2 and TRBJ2-4; TRBD2 matches 7 bases. The length of the CDR3 is 12 residues. From germline, CDR1 is SGHTA and CDR2 FQGNSA. Trimming at V came to 1 base and at J to 13 bases, leaving 4 bases not matched to a gene.

This clonotype occurred a few times. The chain links TRBV30 to TRBJ1-6; D not resolved. The V end lost 0 bases, the J end lost 5 bases, and 8 bases lay between the germline ends. Germline V lookup: CDR1 GTSNPN, CDR2 SVGIG (reference sequence). The CDR3 has 14 residues. The CDR3 region is CAWSVWANNSPLHF. CDR3 sequence (DNA): TGTGCCTGGAGTGTATGGGCGAATAATTCACCCCTCCACTTT. Complete variable domain (other parts from reference TRBV30 and TRBJ1-6): SQTIHQWPATLVQPVGSPLSLECTVEGTSNPNLYWYRQAAGRGLQLLFYSVGIGQISSEVPQNLSASRPQDRQFILSSKKLLLSDSGFYLCAWSVWANNSPLHFGNGTRLTVT.

This clonotype was found many times. This chain links TRBV27 with TRBJ1-5; weak D call: TRBD1 (5 bases). V lost 5 bases to trimming and J lost 6 bases, with 11 bases between them. From germline, CDR1 is MNHEY and CDR2 SMNVEV (reference sequence). This CDR3 is 13 amino acids long. CDR3 sequence (DNA): TGTGCCAGCAGTCCAGGGCAAGCTCAGCCCCAGCATTTT. Protein product: CASSPGQAQPQHF.

With regard to this clonotype: A read error may produce the germline difference seen at one junction end. V is TRBV28 and J is TRBJ2-7; possible D gene TRBD2, 6 bases. CDR3 size: 13 residues. Per germline, CDR1 MDHEN and CDR2 SYDVKM. This CDR3 is CGSRSAGSYEQYF. DNA for the CDR3: TGTGGCAGCAGGTCGGCGGGGTCCTACGAGCAGTACTTC.

V and J are TRBV19 and TRBJ2-2, with 9 positions matching TRBD1. The CDR3 extends over 15 amino acids. Germline V gene sequence: CDR1 LNHDA, CDR2 SQIVND (reference sequence). The ends lost 2 bases at V and 6 bases at J; junction bases unmatched: 4. CDR3 protein: CASSITGGSAGELFF. The CDR3 nucleotides read TGTGCCAGTAGTATAACAGGGGGCTCGGCCGGGGAGCTGTTTTTT.

This clonotype was counted at least ten times. The J gene is TRBJ1-5, the V gene TRBV6-2 or TRBV6-3, with D possibly TRBD1 on 6 matching bases. The CDR3 spans 14 residues. V was trimmed by 2 bases and J by 4 bases, leaving 9 bases between them. Germline V gene data show CDR1 as MNHEY and CDR2 as SVGEGT. The CDR3 here is CASSYAGENQPQHF. The CDR3 coding sequence is TGTGCCAGCAGTTACGCAGGGGAGAATCAGCCCCAGCATTTT.

This clonotype occurred many times. V is TRBV7-3 and J is TRBJ2-5, with D perhaps TRBD1 (6 bases). CDR3 length: 13 residues. CDR1 and CDR2 from the germline V gene are SGHTA and FQGTGA. Trimming stripped 1 base from V and 3 bases from J, with 6 bases between. The CDR3 sequence is CASSLNREETQYF. The CDR3 region has the DNA TGTGCCAGCAGCTTAAACAGGGAAGAGACCCAGTACTTC.

This clonotype was counted between two and nine times. It may be a read error: a sequence one base away is much more abundant. The chain has TRBV30 and TRBJ2-2; a possible D gene is TRBD1 (5 bases). V was pared by 8 bases and J by 7 bases, with 8 bases between. Germline-derived CDR1 and CDR2 are GTSNPN and SVGIG (reference sequence). The CDR3 contains 10 residues. The DNA of the CDR3 is TGTGCCCTCAGGGTCGGGGAGCTGTTTTTT. This codes for CALRVGELFF.

This chain links TRBV18 with TRBJ2-7; 10 nucleotides agree with TRBD1. This CDR3 has 16 residues. The junction had 7 bases not matched to a gene; V was cut back by 2 bases and J by 3 bases. Germline loops: CDR1 KGHSH, CDR2 LQKENI. The CDR3 sequence: CASSPGGQGIFYEQYF. The CDR3 nucleotides read TGTGCCAGCTCACCAGGGGGACAGGGGATTTTCTACGAGCAGTACTTC.

In this sample, this clonotype turned up a few times. This chain uses TRBV6-1 with TRBJ1-6; D remains unclear. CDR1 is MNHNS and CDR2 is SASEGT in the germline V gene. The germline V and J ends were trimmed by 5 bases and 0 bases, with 14 bases remaining between them. The CDR3 sequence is 17 residues long. The CDR3 DNA follows: TGTGCCAGCAGTCCCCCGACGGGGAGCTCCTATAATTCACCCCTCCACTTT. Residues: CASSPPTGSSYNSPLHF.

Many counts were recorded for this clonotype. This rearrangement joins TRBV6-1 to TRBJ1-2; D is undetermined. With 7 bases removed from V and 1 base from J, the gap between germline ends came to 13 bases. This CDR3 region has 14 residues. Germline values: CDR1 MNHNS, CDR2 SASEGT. CDR3 amino acids: CASTETARNYGYTF. CDR3 DNA sequence: TGTGCCAGCACCGAGACTGCTCGTAACTATGGCTACACCTTC.

This clonotype was seen only a few times. V is TRBV6-1 and J is TRBJ1-5, with 11 bases aligning to TRBD1. Germline CDR1 reads MNHNS; CDR2 reads SASEGT. V shed 4 bases, J shed 7 bases, and the junction held 9 bases outside the gene matches. The CDR3 length is 16 residues. In DNA form, the CDR3 reads TGTGCCAGCAGTGCACTAGGACAGGGGGCAAGGCAGCCCCAGCATTTT. The encoded protein is CASSALGQGARQPQHF.